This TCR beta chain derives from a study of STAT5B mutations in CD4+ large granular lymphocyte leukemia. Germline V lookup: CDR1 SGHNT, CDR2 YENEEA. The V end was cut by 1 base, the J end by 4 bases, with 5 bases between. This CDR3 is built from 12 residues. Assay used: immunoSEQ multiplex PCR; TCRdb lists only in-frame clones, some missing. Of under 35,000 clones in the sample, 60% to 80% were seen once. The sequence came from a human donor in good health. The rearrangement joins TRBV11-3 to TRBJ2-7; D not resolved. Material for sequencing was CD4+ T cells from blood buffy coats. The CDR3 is CASSLVWYEQYF. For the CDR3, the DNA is TGTGCCAGCAGCTTAGTCTGGTACGAGCAGTACTTC.